This T cell receptor (beta chain) was retrieved from a study of cytomegalovirus exposure and HLA in healthy donors (dated by TCRdb to 2015 to 2018). Notes on the research overall: An earlier analysis of about 560 of the donors reported around 280 Gb of sequence data and around 120 million unique TCR beta sequences obtained from 150 million to 200 million T cells. Several DR-DQ haplotypes were treated as single units for association and clustering because of strong linkage in the cohort. An earlier analysis of 587 of the donors used high-throughput TCR beta sequencing to judge whether each TCR beta V gene segment behaved as functional or pseudogenic. The number of typed donors differed by locus: about 629-640 for A, B, C, DRB1 and DQB1; approximately 540 for DQA1; roughly 600 for DPA1; and roughly 470 for DPB1. Rather than drawing on any new phenotypic data, the later analysis identified candidate immune exposures from TCR beta sequences and the way those sequences occurred across donors. The study aimed to test whether cataloging public T cell receptors could reveal signatures of past pathogen exposure. Among about 360 genotyped donors of the cohort, an average of approximately 240,000 unique TCR beta nucleotide sequences were sequenced per donor, roughly a sixth of them non-productive. To predict cytomegalovirus infection status, the study combined high-throughput TCR immunosequencing, statistical association of individual TCRs with disease status, and machine learning. In a later genetic analysis, genome-wide SNP genotypes for about 60% of the 666 donors were used, and that subset was treated as a discovery cohort. Donor age, sex, ethnicity and CMV serostatus were compiled alongside the repertoire data. Along with the roughly 670-subject first cohort, a separate validation cohort of more than 90 different subjects was used. Both class I and class II loci were covered by HLA typing, at four-digit resolution. Every repertoire in the discovery cohort had been generated on one and the same sequencing platform. The T cell repertoires of 550 to 850 subjects were profiled by immunosequencing and related to cytomegalovirus serostatus. In a later analysis, previously published TCR beta repertoires from several hundred donors were re-analyzed and high-resolution HLA genotyping was added so that TCR occurrence patterns could be studied. An early release that covered about 600 HLA-typed donors contained about 300 gigabases of sequencing data and roughly 84 million unique TCR sequences. Among the approximately 420 genotyped donors, more than 70% belonged to the genetic ancestry cluster associated with self-reported Caucasian donors.

General study outcomes and caveats: A further reported finding was that TCR beta sequences accurately predicted the HLA-A and HLA-B alleles for most subjects in the first cohort. The sequencing pipeline was judged likely to have produced a cluster of highly shared sequence variants as a technical artifact. A later analysis found that most CMV-associated TCR beta chains appeared HLA-restricted, with HLA associations seemingly driven largely by CMV exposure. Only TCR beta chains were sequenced in this cohort, and the absence of alpha or paired-chain data limited detectable features. When HLA alleles, especially DR and DQ, strongly co-occurred, attributing TCR associations to individual alleles was difficult. Specific HLA alleles were associated with 15,000 to 20,000 TCR beta sequences at a false discovery rate of 0.05 in a later analysis. In a later analysis, HLA-associated TCR beta chains were found to be more clonally expanded and to have lower generation probabilities than equally common non-associated chains. Roughly uniform sequencing depth across donors was assumed in presence/absence analyses, although this assumption may not hold. The authors suggested that the approach could potentially be extended to other disease states and immunological phenotypes. In a later analysis, the rate of TCR association differed among HLA loci, with DRB1 alleles having the most associated TCRs and HLA-C alleles having the fewest. Linkage disequilibrium might explain the correlated functional status among segregating V segments, but an unknown experimental factor could not be ruled out. In an earlier analysis of over 550 of the donors, most TCR beta V segments were observed in productive rearrangements about 87% or about 30% of the time, broadly matching IMGT annotations. A later genetic analysis associated a missense DCLRE1C variant with V-gene and J-gene trimming of TCR beta chains, and an independent cohort replicated the association. Across donors, most TCR sequences were observed very rarely, whereas some public TCRs were present in many individuals. The only immune exposure information available for the cohort was CMV serostatus. In the study, approximately 150 TCR beta chains were listed as associated with cytomegalovirus. Several of the top co-occurrence clusters appeared to be linked to parvovirus B19, influenza, CMV and Epstein-Barr virus, according to a later analysis. Because some donors lacked HLA typing at each locus, the association tests relied only on the typed subset. In vitro tests confirmed that a few of the cytomegalovirus-associated TCR beta chains recognize cytomegalovirus antigens. Some IMGT-functional V segments, including TRBV6-2 and TRBV6-3, could not be told apart with the 87-base-pair reads, so those segments were excluded. According to a later genetic analysis, donors in an Asian-associated ancestry cluster had fewer N-insertions in productive TCRs than the approximately 650-donor mean. The classifier was reported to diagnose cytomegalovirus status with high specificity and sensitivity in both the original and validation cohorts. Seventeen rarely observed V segments, including chromosome 9 orphons, were excluded from the earlier analysis of about 500 of the donors because counts were too low.

The receptor library was made with the immunoSEQ multiplex PCR assay. A mixture of 60 forward primers for TCR Vbeta segments and 13 reverse primers for TCR Jbeta segments was used in the multiplex PCR. A multiplex PCR assay on genomic DNA amplified the CDR3 region of rearranged TCR beta genes. The amplified TCR beta libraries were sequenced on the Illumina HiSeq System as 87-base-pair reads. Per the original workflow: A later analysis counted 65 million to 90 million unique TCR beta chains across the 550 to 800 repertoires, and some 11 million of these chains were shared by at least two donors. Raw reads were error-corrected and collapsed into unique sequences with a nearest-neighbor algorithm that merged closely related sequences to remove PCR and sequencing errors. Alignment of CDR3 sequences to IMGT reference sequences was used to assign V, D and J gene segments. For a sequence to be retained, a match of at least six nucleotides was required to both a V gene segment and a J gene segment. Rearrangements were called productive when the CDR3 lacked stop codons and stayed in frame with V and J; all others were non-productive. Following IMGT convention, CDR3 was defined as the stretch from the second conserved V-encoded cysteine up to the conserved J-encoded phenylalanine. In an earlier analysis of 500 to 650 of the donors, sequences lacking an unambiguous match to a single V gene segment were excluded. In an earlier analysis of more than 500 of the donors, a V segment was called functional when productive rearrangements were above 56.7%, and segregating when the standard deviation between donors exceeded 5%. A statistical classification framework was built for diagnosing cytomegalovirus status from the catalog of TCR beta chain sequences. In a later analysis, TCR nucleotide sequences were compared against IMGT/GENE-DB human TR gene sequences so that V and J genes could be assigned. The TCRdist pipeline was used in a later analysis to assign CDR3 sequences and most-parsimonious VDJ recombination scenarios. In a later analysis, every TCR beta chain was defined by the combination of its CDR3 amino acid sequence and its V-gene family, and reads without a unique V-gene family were dropped. As a way to deal with suspected cross-contamination and a sequencing artifact, a later analysis dropped 640 or so nucleotide sequences that were highly shared and had low generation probability. In a later analysis, a clonal expansion index for each public chain was calculated from normalized within-repertoire ranks of inferred template counts. Generation probabilities in a later analysis came from a VDJ recombination model fitted to out-of-frame rearrangements, and those results were checked against IGoR. A later analysis scored TCR-TCR, TCR-HLA and TCR-CMV co-occurrence with hypergeometric tests, applying a repertoire-size bias correction to TCR pairs. To estimate false discovery rates, a later analysis permuted the HLA or CMV assignments 20 times. In a later analysis, co-occurring TCRs were grouped using DBSCAN, and TCRdist sequence similarity was added for clustering within HLA-allele-positive subsets. For co-occurrence clustering, repertoires with fewer than 30,000 or more than 120,000 public chains were excluded, along with roughly 5 repertoires with anomalous nucleotide sharing. In its TCRdb copy, this immuneACCESS table keeps in-frame sequences only and misses some clones. Where compared with another copy, unresolved V genes explain less than half of these, and the others have no known cause. The DNA gave D and trimming, while V, J and clone size come from that table. The sample includes approximately 170,000 clones, with 65% to 90% observed a single time. Together, the top ten hold about 2% of the sample.

V drops 4 bases and J drops 4 bases, leaving 10 bases in between. CDR1 and CDR2 were assigned from the germline V gene as LGHNT and FRNRAP. From its cysteine to its phenylalanine, the CDR3 spans 13 amino acids. CDR3 DNA is the only sequence kept; it has 39 bases, read in frame from the first base. Worth noting for this clone: The target of this receptor is not known. Base qualities are not at hand, and no much larger clone is one base apart.

The cohort consisted of 600 to 700 healthy bone marrow donors. All cohort members were sampled while nominally healthy, although unrecorded immune exposures were likely present. The donor was CMV seronegative and was included in the group of approximately 350 seronegative cohort members. Every donor gave a peripheral blood sample, and the peripheral blood mononuclear cells from that sample were used for TCR beta sequencing. The Qiagen DNeasy Blood Extraction Kit was used to extract genomic DNA from the blood cell samples. This receptor was identified in a male donor in good health and CMV-seronegative. The sequenced sample was PBMCs. The chain is made from TRBV12-5 and TRBJ1-2, and the D gene may be TRBD1, 6 bases matching. The DNA sequence reads TGTGCTAGTGGTTACCAGGGGCGCTATGGCTACACCTTC. Translated, it reads CASGYQGRYGYTF. With the rest looked up from the reference TRBV12-5 and TRBJ1-2 genes rather than sequenced, the full variable domain is DARVTQTPRHKVTEMGQEVTMRCQPILGHNTVFWYRQTMMQGLELLAYFRNRAPLDDSGMPKDRFSAEMPDATLATLKIQPSEPRDSAVYFCASGYQGRYGYTFGSGTRLTVV.